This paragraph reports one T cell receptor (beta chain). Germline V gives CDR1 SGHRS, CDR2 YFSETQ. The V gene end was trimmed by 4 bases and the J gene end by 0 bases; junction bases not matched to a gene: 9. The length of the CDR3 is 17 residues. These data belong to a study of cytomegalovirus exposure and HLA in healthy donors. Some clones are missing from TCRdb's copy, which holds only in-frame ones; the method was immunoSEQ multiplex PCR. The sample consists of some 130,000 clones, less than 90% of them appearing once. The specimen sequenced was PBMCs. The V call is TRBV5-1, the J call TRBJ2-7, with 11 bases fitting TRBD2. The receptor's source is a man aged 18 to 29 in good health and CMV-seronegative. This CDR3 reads CASSRGTSGTFSYEQYF. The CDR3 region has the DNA TGCGCCAGCAGCCGGGGGACTAGCGGAACTTTCTCCTACGAGCAGTACTTC.